This T cell receptor beta chain was identified during a study of OX40 agonist ivuxolimab in advanced cancers. The CDR3 spans 14 residues. Germline values: CDR1 ENHRY, CDR2 SYGVKD. J gave up 6 bases and V 6 bases, and 3 bases lay outside the gene matches. Repertoires were generated with immunoSEQ multiplex PCR, while TCRdb's copy carries only in-frame clones and drops some. The data hold roughly 48,000 clones, with about 81% observed a single time. Broader study findings: More expanded clones were seen, on average, in CD8+ T cells than in CD4+. CD4+ and CD8+ T cells in blood underwent clonal expansion by week 6 at 0.1 to 3.0 mg/kg. In a subset of nonresponders, normalized T-cell clonal expansion was also low.

To note about this clone: Antigen specificity is unknown.

The sample here was CD4+ or CD8+ T cells sorted from blood, taken in a trial of the OX40 agonist ivuxolimab. The rearrangement uses TRBV10-3 and TRBJ2-1; 12 nucleotides align to TRBD2. This clonotype was sampled from an adult with an advanced solid tumor such as melanoma, head and neck, liver or kidney cancer. CDR3 nucleotide sequence: TGTGCCATCAGAGCTAGCGGGAGGGGCAATGAGCAGTTCTTC. Its translation is CAIRASGRGNEQFF.